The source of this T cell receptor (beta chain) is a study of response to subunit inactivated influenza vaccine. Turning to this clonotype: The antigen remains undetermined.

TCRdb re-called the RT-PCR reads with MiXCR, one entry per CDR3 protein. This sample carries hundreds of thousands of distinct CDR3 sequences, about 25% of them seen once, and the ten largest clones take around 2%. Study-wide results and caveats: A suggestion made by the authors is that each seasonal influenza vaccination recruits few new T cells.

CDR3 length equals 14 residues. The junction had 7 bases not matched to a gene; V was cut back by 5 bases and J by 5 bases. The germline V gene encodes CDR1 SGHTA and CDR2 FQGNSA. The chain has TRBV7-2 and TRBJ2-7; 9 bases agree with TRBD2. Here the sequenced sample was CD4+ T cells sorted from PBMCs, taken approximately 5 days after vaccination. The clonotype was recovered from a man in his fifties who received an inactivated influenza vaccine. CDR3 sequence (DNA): TGTGCCAGCAGCCAAAGCGGGAGGCGTGACGAGCAGTACTTC. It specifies CASSQSGRRDEQYF.